This T cell receptor (beta chain) emerged from a study of cytomegalovirus exposure and HLA in healthy donors. Primers included in the PCR were 60 Vbeta and 13 Jbeta primers. Sequencing was performed with immunoSEQ multiplex PCR; in TCRdb, only in-frame clones are kept and a portion is missing. The data contain around 150,000 clones, around four fifths of them singletons. This TCR was recovered from a male donor in good health and CMV-seronegative. The material sequenced was PBMCs.

Here the CDR3 reads CASSLGSRTDYEQYF. The DNA of the CDR3 is TGTGCCAGCAGCTTAGGGAGTCGGACAGACTACGAGCAGTACTTC. The rearrangement uses TRBV7-6 and TRBJ2-5; D is possibly TRBD1 (6 bases). The DNA end is more similar to TRBJ2-7, so the J call may be wrong. This CDR3 region has 15 residues. Germline V gene sequence: CDR1 SGHVS, CDR2 FNYEAQ.